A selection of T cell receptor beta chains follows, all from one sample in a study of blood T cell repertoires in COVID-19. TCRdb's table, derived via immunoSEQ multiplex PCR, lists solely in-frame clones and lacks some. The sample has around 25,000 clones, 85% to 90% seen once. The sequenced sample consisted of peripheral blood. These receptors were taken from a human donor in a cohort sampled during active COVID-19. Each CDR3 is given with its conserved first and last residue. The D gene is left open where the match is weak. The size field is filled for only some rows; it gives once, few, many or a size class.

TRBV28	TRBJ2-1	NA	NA	TGTGCCAGCAGTCTACCAAGCGGTTATGAGCAGTTCTTC	CASSLPSGYEQFF
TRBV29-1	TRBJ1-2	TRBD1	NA	TGCAGCGTTGCAATTCGAGAAGGGGGCTCGAATGGCTACACCTTC	CSVAIREGGSNGYTF
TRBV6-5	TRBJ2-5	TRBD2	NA	TGTGCCAGCAAGACTCTACTAGCGGAGACCCAGTACTTC	CASKTLLAETQYF
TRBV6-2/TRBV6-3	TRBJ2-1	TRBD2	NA	TGTGCCAGCAGATACCCAAACCCTTTTAGCGGGAAGAGCTCCTACAATGAGCAGTTCTTC	CASRYPNPFSGKSSYNEQFF
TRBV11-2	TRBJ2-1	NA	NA	TGTGCCAGCAGTCACTTATATGTGGCGAGTTCTAGTGAGCAGTTCTTC	CASSHLYVASSSEQFF
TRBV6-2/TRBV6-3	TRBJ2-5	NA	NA	TGTGCCAGCAGCCCCGGGATCCAAGAGACCCAGTACTTC	CASSPGIQETQYF
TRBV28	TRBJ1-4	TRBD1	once	TGTGCCAGCACCTTACGGACAGGGGGCCCGAAAAAACTGTTTTTT	CASTLRTGGPKKLFF
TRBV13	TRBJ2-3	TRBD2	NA	TGTGCCAGCAGCTCTATAGCGGGGGCGGTCGATACGCAGTATTTT	CASSSIAGAVDTQYF
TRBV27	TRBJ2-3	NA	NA	TGTGCCAGCAGTTTTGGGGCAGGGGCATCAGATACGCAGTATTTT	CASSFGAGASDTQYF
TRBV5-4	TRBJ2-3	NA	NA	TGTGCCAGCAGCAGGACTGGCACAGATACGCAGTATTTT	CASSRTGTDTQYF
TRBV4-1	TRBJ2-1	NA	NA	TGCGCCAGCAGCCAAGAATTCTCTAGCGTTGAGCAGTTCTTC	CASSQEFSSVEQFF
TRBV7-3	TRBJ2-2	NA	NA	TGTGCCAGCAGCTACGGGAACACCGGGGAGCTGTTTTTT	CASSYGNTGELFF
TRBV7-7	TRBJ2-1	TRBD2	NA	TGTGCCAGCAGCTTACGTAGCGGGGGGGTTTACAATGAGCAGTTCTTC	CASSLRSGGVYNEQFF
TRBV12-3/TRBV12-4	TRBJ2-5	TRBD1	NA	TGTGCCAGCAGTTTGGGACAGCAAGAGACCCAGTACTTC	CASSLGQQETQYF
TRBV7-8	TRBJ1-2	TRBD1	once	TGTGCCAGCAGCTTAGATCGACAGGGGGCCCAGTTTGGCTACACCTTC	CASSLDRQGAQFGYTF
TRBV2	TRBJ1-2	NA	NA	TGTGCCAGCAGTACGACAGGAGTTACTAACTATGGCTACACCTTC	CASSTTGVTNYGYTF
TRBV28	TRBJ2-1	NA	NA	TGTGCCAGCAAAAGAATAGCGTGGGCAGGGGGGTTCAATGAGCAGTTCTTC	CASKRIAWAGGFNEQFF
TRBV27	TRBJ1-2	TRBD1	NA	TGTGCCAGCAGTTCACCGGGACAGGGGAGGTATGGCTACACCTTC	CASSSPGQGRYGYTF
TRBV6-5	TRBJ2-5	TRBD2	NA	TGTGCCAGCAGTTCTGGACTAGCGGGAGCGGAGACCCAGTACTTC	CASSSGLAGAETQYF
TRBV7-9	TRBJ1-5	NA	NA	TGTGCCAGCAGCTTAGCACCGGGCAATCAGCCCCAGCATTTT	CASSLAPGNQPQHF
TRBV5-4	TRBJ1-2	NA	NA	TGTGCCAGCAGCATACAGGATCACTATGGCTACACCTTC	CASSIQDHYGYTF
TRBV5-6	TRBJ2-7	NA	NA	TGTGCCAGCAGCTTGACAGGGAACTACGAGCAGTACTTC	CASSLTGNYEQYF
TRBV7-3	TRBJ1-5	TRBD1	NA	TGTGCCAGCAGCTTAGGACAGGGGAATCAGCCCCAGCATTTT	CASSLGQGNQPQHF
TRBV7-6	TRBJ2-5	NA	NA	TGTGCCAGCAGCCTAGGACGGAGGGGGGGGCCGGCAGAGACCCAGTACTTC	CASSLGRRGGPAETQYF
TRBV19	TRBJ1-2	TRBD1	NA	TGTGCCAGTAGTATAGATCGAGGGACAGAAGATGGCTACACCTTC	CASSIDRGTEDGYTF
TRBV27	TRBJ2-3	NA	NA	TGTGCCAGCAGTTATAGGGGGACAGATACGCAGTATTTT	CASSYRGTDTQYF
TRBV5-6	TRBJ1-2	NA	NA	TGTGCCAGCAGCTTGCGAGCAGCCGCCGGGTATGGCTACACCTTC	CASSLRAAAGYGYTF
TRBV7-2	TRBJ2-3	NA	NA	TGTGCCAGCAGCTTAATGGTAGGCACAGATACGCAGTATTTT	CASSLMVGTDTQYF
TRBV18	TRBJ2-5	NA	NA	TGTGCCAGCTCACGAGAGCGGGAGACCCAGTACTTC	CASSRERETQYF
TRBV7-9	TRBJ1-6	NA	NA	TGTGCCAGCAGCTTAGAAACAGGGTATAATTCACCCCTCCACTTT	CASSLETGYNSPLHF
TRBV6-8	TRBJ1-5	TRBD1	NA	TGTGCCAGCAGTCGGCCCCGGACAGGGAGGAATAATCAGCCCCAGCATTTT	CASSRPRTGRNNQPQHF
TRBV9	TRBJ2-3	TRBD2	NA	TGTGCCAGCAGCAAATCTAGCGGGAGTAGCACAGATACGCAGTATTTT	CASSKSSGSSTDTQYF
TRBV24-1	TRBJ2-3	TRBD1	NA	TGTGCCACCAGGCCGGGACAGGGGATCAGTGGGGATACGCAGTATTTT	CATRPGQGISGDTQYF
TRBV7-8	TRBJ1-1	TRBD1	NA	TGTGCCAGCAGCCAGCCGGGACAGGGATTAGGATCGGGCACTGAAGCTTTCTTT	CASSQPGQGLGSGTEAFF
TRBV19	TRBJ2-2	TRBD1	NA	TGTGCCAGTAGTCTCGACAGGGATTCCGGGGAGCTGTTTTTT	CASSLDRDSGELFF
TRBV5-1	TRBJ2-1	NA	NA	TGCGCCAGCAGCTCACAGTCGAGCTCCTACAATGAGCAGTTCTTC	CASSSQSSSYNEQFF
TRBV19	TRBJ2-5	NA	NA	TGTGCCAGTAGTATATACGGGGAGCAAGAGACCCAGTACTTC	CASSIYGEQETQYF